The 28 T cell receptor beta chains presented below share a single source sample, sequenced in a study of T-cell memory formation after mild COVID-19 (dated by TCRdb to the early 2020s). The library was made by 5' RACE. Sequencing was carried out with an Illumina NovaSeq 6000. Starting from the raw public reads, TCRdb applied fastp trimming at Q25, assembled clones with MiXCR and retained in-frame beta chains. Merged by CDR3 protein, the rows form single entries marked with the most common genes and DNA. The sample includes roughly 250,000 distinct CDR3 sequences, with about a sixth observed a single time. Approximately 3.5% of the sample is in the top ten clones. The specimen sequenced was PBMCs or a T cell subset sorted from them (not recorded which). Receptor source: a man younger than 35 who had mild COVID-19 (a few samples of this study predate the infection). The sample titles of this study are shuffled in the database, so cell type and time point are left out; the donor was told from shared clones.

The chain joins TRBV5-5 to TRBJ1-3, with TRBD1 matching over 9 bases. Germline V lookup: CDR1 SGHKS, CDR2 YYEKEE (reference sequence). J gave up 1 base and V 0 bases, and 2 bases lay outside the gene matches. The CDR3 covers 16 residues. The DNA for the CDR3 is TGTGCCAGCAGCTTGGGGGACAGGGCTTCTGGAAACACCATATATTTT. This encodes CASSLGDRASGNTIYF.

This clonotype was seen many times. The J gene is TRBJ1-1, the V gene TRBV29-1; no reliable D call. The CDR3 runs to 10 residues. CDR1 is SQVTM, CDR2 ANQGSEA, per germline. In DNA, the CDR3 is TGCATGGTTACGAACACTGAAGCTTTCTTT. Protein: CMVTNTEAFF.

The sample holds a few counts of this clonotype. The genes are TRBV10-3 and TRBJ2-3, with 9 bases that match TRBD1. After removal of 6 bases from V and 4 bases from J, the junction contained 8 bases not matched to a gene. This CDR3 region has 15 residues. Germline CDR1 ENHRY, CDR2 SYGVKD. CDR3 residues: CAIRATGGRADTQYF. The DNA for the CDR3 is TGTGCCATCAGAGCTACAGGGGGCCGCGCAGATACGCAGTATTTT.

The table lists this clonotype with a few counts. This sequence joins TRBV18 and TRBJ1-6; the D is unclear. Germline V gene sequence: CDR1 KGHSH, CDR2 LQKENI. Trimming stripped 8 bases from V and 15 bases from J, with 14 bases between. The CDR3 covers 11 residues. The DNA for the CDR3 is TGTGCCAGCGGACCCGGTCCCCTCCTCCACTTT. This codes for CASGPGPLLHF.

Only a few counts were recorded for this clonotype. Here the CDR3 DNA reads TGTGCCAGCAGTTCCCTCGGAGAGGGAGAGGAAAAACTGTTTTTT. As protein: CASSSLGEGEEKLFF. V gene TRBV27 combines with J gene TRBJ1-4; no definite D call. The germline V and J ends were trimmed by 4 bases and 8 bases, with 17 bases remaining between them. The CDR3 spans 15 residues. The V gene's germline CDR1 is MNHEY and CDR2 SMNVEV (reference sequence). Drawing the rest from reference TRBV27 and TRBJ1-4, the complete variable domain is EAQVTQNPRYLITVTGKKLTVTCSQNMNHEYMSWYRQDPGLGLRQIYYSMNVEVTDKGDVPEGYKVSRKEKRNFPLILESPSPNQTSLYFCASSSLGEGEEKLFFGSGTQLSVL.

This clonotype was counted at least ten times. This chain joins TRBV5-1 and TRBJ1-1; 9 bases are a match to TRBD1. V was pared by 1 base and J by 6 bases, with 10 bases of the junction left unmatched. The germline V gene has CDR1 SGHRS and CDR2 YFSETQ. The CDR3 sequence is 16 residues long. CDR3 amino acids: CASSLSTTGGGPEAFF. The CDR3 nucleotides are TGCGCCAGCAGCTTGTCTACTACAGGGGGCGGCCCTGAAGCTTTCTTT.

A few counts support this clonotype. Relative to the germline gene, one junction end is altered; a read error may explain this. The chain recombines TRBV7-7 with TRBJ2-5; D is perhaps TRBD2 (5 bases). CDR1 is SSHAT and CDR2 is FNYEAQ in the germline V gene (reference sequence). The CDR3 runs 14 residues. This CDR3 reads CASSLASVKETQYF. The CDR3 bases are TGTGCTAGCAGCTTAGCGTCCGTAAAAGAGACCCAGTACTTC.

This clonotype appeared a few times. This chain joins TRBV6-5 and TRBJ2-3, with 8 positions matching TRBD2. The CDR3 runs 17 residues. Per germline, CDR1 MNHEY and CDR2 SVGAGI. Trimming removed 0 bases from V and 6 bases from J; junction bases left unmatched: 11. The DNA of the CDR3 is TGTGCCAGCAGTTACTCGAGAACGGGGGGGGAGGTCGATACGCAGTATTTT. Encoded protein: CASSYSRTGGEVDTQYF.

The V call is TRBV20-1, the J call TRBJ2-1, with 10 bases that match TRBD2. Germline V gives CDR1 DFQATT, CDR2 SNEGSKA (reference sequence). V lost 8 bases and J lost 6; bases outside the gene matches: 7. This CDR3 has 13 residues. CDR3 sequence reads: CSPLAGGFNEQFF. DNA for the CDR3: TGCAGTCCCTTAGCGGGGGGATTCAATGAGCAGTTCTTC.

This chain connects TRBV5-1 to TRBJ1-6, with a possible D match to TRBD1 (6 bases). Germline values: CDR1 SGHRS, CDR2 YFSETQ. The CDR3 has 14 amino acids. The ends were cut back, 0 bases at V and 10 bases at J, with 11 bases in the middle. The CDR3 DNA follows: TGCGCCAGCAGCTTGGAAGAGGGGGTATCACCCCTCCACTTT. Protein product: CASSLEEGVSPLHF.

This clonotype was observed a few times. The chain employs TRBV5-5 and TRBJ2-3; possible D gene TRBD2, 6 bases. This CDR3 is 13 amino acids long. V lost 4 bases and J lost 6, with 12 bases in between. Germline lookup yields CDR1 SGHKS and CDR2 YYEKEE (reference sequence). CDR3 protein: CASSAHLADTQYF. The CDR3 bases are TGTGCCAGCAGCGCTCACCTAGCGGATACGCAGTATTTT.

V and J are TRBV20-1 and TRBJ2-4, with D possibly TRBD1 on 6 matching bases. Trimming took 3 bases from V and 0 from J, leaving 9 bases between them. Per the germline V gene, CDR1 is DFQATT and CDR2 is SNEGSKA (reference sequence). CDR3 length: 14 residues. The chain's CDR3 is CSARVTGAKNIQYF. In nucleotides, the CDR3 is TGCAGTGCTAGGGTGACAGGAGCCAAAAACATTCAGTACTTC.

This clonotype was found a few times. This sequence joins TRBV10-3 and TRBJ1-2; tentatively, D is TRBD1 (6 bases). Germline V CDR1 and CDR2: ENHRY, SYGVKD. Trimming shortened V by 0 bases and J by 7 bases, and 12 bases separated the two germline ends. The CDR3 has 14 amino acids. CDR3 nucleotide sequence: TGTGCCATCAGTGAGTCGAACAGGGTCGGTGGCTACACCTTC. Translation: CAISESNRVGGYTF.

This chain joins TRBV6-5 and TRBJ2-3; D ambiguous. Trimming took off 4 bases at V and 4 bases at J, with 15 bases between the two ends. CDR1 and CDR2 from the germline V gene are MNHEY and SVGAGI. The CDR3 contains 15 residues. This chain's CDR3 is CASSSPKQEPDTQYF. The CDR3 nucleotides are TGTGCCAGCAGTTCCCCTAAACAAGAACCAGATACGCAGTATTTT.

The sample holds a few counts of this clonotype. The chain joins TRBV27 to TRBJ2-3; 8 positions agree with TRBD1. V lost 10 bases, J lost 2 bases, and 11 bases stayed unmatched. Germline V gives CDR1 MNHEY, CDR2 SMNVEV (reference sequence). The CDR3 runs to 15 residues. CDR3 amino acids: CATQGAGFPTDTQYF. The DNA of the CDR3 is TGTGCCACCCAGGGGGCGGGGTTCCCCACAGATACGCAGTATTTT.

The V call is TRBV7-6, the J call TRBJ1-6, with D possibly being TRBD1 (6 bases). Germline V gene sequence: CDR1 SGHVS, CDR2 FNYEAQ. Deletions cut 5 bases from V and 1 base from J, with 12 bases between. The CDR3 is 16 residues long. CDR3 protein: CASSQGGASYNSPLHF. For the CDR3, the DNA is TGTGCCAGCAGCCAAGGGGGGGCGTCCTATAATTCACCCCTCCACTTT.

V and J are TRBV7-2 and TRBJ2-1, with TRBD2 matching over 8 bases. The CDR3 has 15 residues. Germline V gene lookup returns CDR1 SGHTA and CDR2 FQGNSA. V trimming: 10 bases; J trimming: 3 bases; junction bases outside the gene matches: 11. The CDR3 region is CATGRRSGGYNEQFF. CDR3 DNA sequence: TGTGCCACCGGACGACGCAGCGGGGGCTACAATGAGCAGTTCTTC.

This chain connects TRBV20-1 to TRBJ2-1; TRBD2 matches 15 bases. This CDR3 has 16 amino acids. The germline V gene has CDR1 DFQATT and CDR2 SNEGSKA (reference sequence). Unmatched junction bases numbered 12, after V lost 5 bases and J lost 10 bases. As DNA, the CDR3 is TGCAGTGCTCCCCTCCGGACTAGCGGGGGGGGAGGAGAGCAGTTCTTC. This gives the protein CSAPLRTSGGGGEQFF.

The V call is TRBV5-1, the J call TRBJ1-1, with TRBD1 identical over 9 bases. Per germline, CDR1 SGHRS and CDR2 YFSETQ. The junction had 3 bases not matched to a gene; V was cut back by 0 bases and J by 6 bases. This CDR3 is 14 amino acids long. The CDR3 protein is CASSLGTGEAEAFF. The DNA for the CDR3 is TGCGCCAGCAGCTTGGGGACAGGGGAGGCTGAAGCTTTCTTT.

This clonotype was recorded a few times. The rearrangement uses TRBV20-1 and TRBJ1-2; the D gene is possibly TRBD1 (6 bases). V lost 4 bases to trimming and J lost 7 bases, with 13 bases between them. From germline, CDR1 is DFQATT and CDR2 SNEGSKA (reference sequence). This CDR3 is 12 amino acids long. In DNA form, the CDR3 reads TGCAGTGCTAACCGGGGGGCGAGTGGCTACACCTTC. Translating it yields CSANRGASGYTF.

The chain couples TRBV11-2 to TRBJ2-7, with D uncertain. The CDR3 sequence is 14 residues long. Trimming took 3 bases from V and 6 from J, leaving 15 bases between them. CDR1 is SGHAT and CDR2 is FQNNGV in the germline V gene. CDR3 in amino acids: CASSFRPPPAEQYF. As DNA, the CDR3 is TGTGCCAGCAGCTTCCGGCCGCCCCCCGCCGAGCAGTACTTC.

The chain has TRBV20-1 and TRBJ2-4; D is ambiguous. Germline CDR1 reads DFQATT; CDR2 reads SNEGSKA (reference sequence). Trimming removed 6 bases at V and 4 bases at J, with 13 bases between. The CDR3 totals 13 residues. In DNA, the CDR3 is TGCAGTGCCCCGGACCAGAAAAAAAACATTCAGTACTTC. Its translation: CSAPDQKKNIQYF.

In this sample, this clonotype turned up a few times. The rearrangement joins TRBV7-9 to TRBJ1-3; D remains ambiguous. The CDR3 runs to 14 residues. V lost 11 bases and J 0 bases, leaving 14 bases between the germline ends. Germline V lookup: CDR1 SEHNR, CDR2 FQNEAQ (reference sequence). Written as DNA, the CDR3 is TGTGCCGGGGTCCCGGCGAGCTCTGGAAACACCATATATTTT. Encoded protein: CAGVPASSGNTIYF.

This clonotype was observed a handful of times. The chain has TRBV25-1 and TRBJ1-2, with D unresolved. CDR1 and CDR2 from the germline V gene are MGHDK and SYGVNS. CDR3 length: 15 amino acids. The V gene lost 1 base and the J gene lost 2 bases, with 11 bases spanning the gap. For the CDR3, the DNA is TGTGCCAGCAGTGAATTCGACACCAGAAACTATGGCTACACCTTC. Its translation: CASSEFDTRNYGYTF.

The gene calls are TRBV7-3 and TRBJ2-3; D remains ambiguous. This CDR3 contains 13 residues. Trimming pared 3 bases from V and 4 bases from J, leaving 8 bases between. Germline CDR1 reads SGHTA; CDR2 reads FQGTGA. The CDR3 here is CASSFSRPDTQYF. The CDR3 DNA is TGTGCCAGCAGCTTCTCTCGGCCAGATACGCAGTATTTT. The full variable domain, completed using reference TRBV7-3 and TRBJ2-3, is GAGVSQTPSNKVTEKGKYVELRCDPISGHTALYWYRQSLGQGPEFLIYFQGTGAADDSGLPNDRFFAVRPEGSVSTLKIQRTERGDSAVYLCASSFSRPDTQYFGPGTRLTVL.

The V call is TRBV3-1, the J call TRBJ1-3; D remains unclear. Trimming shortened V by 8 bases and J by 0 bases, and 8 bases separated the two germline ends. This CDR3 is built from 13 residues. The germline V gene encodes CDR1 LGHDT and CDR2 YNNKEL (reference sequence). Here the CDR3 reads CASSPASGNTIYF. CDR3 DNA sequence: TGTGCCAGCTCCCCCGCCTCTGGAAACACCATATATTTT.

Here the CDR3 reads CAISDTSSYNSPLHF. CDR3 DNA sequence: TGTGCCATCAGTGATACGAGCTCCTATAATTCACCCCTCCACTTT. The chain links TRBV10-3 to TRBJ1-6, with unresolved D. The CDR3 is 15 residues long. Germline lookup yields CDR1 ENHRY and CDR2 SYGVKD. Deletions cut 3 bases from V and 0 bases from J, with 6 bases between.

J is TRBJ2-2 and V is TRBV7-3; TRBD1 matches 8 bases. This CDR3 spans 17 amino acids. Germline CDR1 SGHTA, CDR2 FQGTGA. Trimming at V came to 5 bases and at J to 3 bases, leaving 11 bases not matched to a gene. DNA of the CDR3: TGTGCCAGCAGCCTTGTAGCCCAGGGGGCGTACACCGGGGAGCTGTTTTTT. It is translated as CASSLVAQGAYTGELFF.